The text below deals with one TCR beta chain. This CDR3 comprises 16 residues. V gave up 2 bases and J gave up 1 base; unmatched junction bases: 2. Per the germline V gene, CDR1 is MDHEN and CDR2 is SYDVKM. The data derive from a study of blood T cell repertoires in COVID-19. For the study at large: There were acute and convalescent COVID-19 samples, and they came from the United States, Italy and Spain. Nucleic acid was either cDNA or gDNA, and it came from T cells, B-cell-depleted T cells, or PBMCs.

Here immunoSEQ multiplex PCR was the method, and the copy in TCRdb shows in-frame clones only, minus some. This sample yields about 35,000 clones, of which 87% are seen a single time; roughly a tenth belongs to the top ten. The sequence was collected from a man at least 80 years old with active COVID-19. Sequencing was done on a sample of peripheral blood. V is TRBV28 and J is TRBJ2-1; the match to TRBD2 covers 10 bases. The DNA for the CDR3 is TGTGCCAGCAGTTTAGGAGCGGGGGGGTCCTACAATGAGCAGTTCTTC. It is translated as CASSLGAGGSYNEQFF.